This T cell receptor (beta chain) was observed in a study of lymphopenia after photon versus proton radiotherapy. Findings and caveats of the study: Relative stability marked proton patients; photon patients lost diversity and naive cells. After lymphocyte nadir, photon-treated repertoires showed oligoclonal expansion, especially CD8+ Temra. Better survival with proton therapy was suggested as possible, not demonstrated.

Using immunoSEQ multiplex PCR, the repertoire was profiled, and TCRdb retains in-frame clones only, with some absent. The sample has about 35,000 clones, approximately 90% seen once. With respect to this clone: No antigen is known for it.

CDR1 SGHRS and CDR2 YFSETQ come from the germline V gene. This CDR3 contains 13 residues. V was cut by 4 bases and J by 8 bases, with 15 bases left in between. This sequence was found in a man aged 60 to 69 with cholangiocarcinoma. The material was peripheral blood, obtained from a patient treated with photon-based radiotherapy. The chain links TRBV5-1 to TRBJ1-1; possibly TRBD1 for D (6 bases). Here the CDR3 reads CASSGGPASEAFF. CDR3 in DNA: TGCGCCAGCAGCGGGGGGCCCGCCAGCGAAGCTTTCTTT. The whole variable domain, filled in from reference TRBV5-1 and TRBJ1-1, reads KAGVTQTPRYLIKTRGQQVTLSCSPISGHRSVSWYQQTPGQGLQFLFEYFSETQRNKGNFPGRFSGRQFSNSRSEMNVSTLELGDSALYLCASSGGPASEAFFGQGTRLTVV.